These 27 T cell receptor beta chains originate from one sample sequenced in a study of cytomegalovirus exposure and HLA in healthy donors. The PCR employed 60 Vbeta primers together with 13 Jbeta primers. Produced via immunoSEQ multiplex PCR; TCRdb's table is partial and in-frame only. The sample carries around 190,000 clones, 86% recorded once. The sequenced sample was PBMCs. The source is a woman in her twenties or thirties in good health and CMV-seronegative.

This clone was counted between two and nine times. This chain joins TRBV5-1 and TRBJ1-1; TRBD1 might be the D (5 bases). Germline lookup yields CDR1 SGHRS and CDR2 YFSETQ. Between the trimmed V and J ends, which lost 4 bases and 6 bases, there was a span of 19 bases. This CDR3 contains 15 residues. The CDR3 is CASSTAGTPGAEAFF. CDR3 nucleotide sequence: TGCGCCAGCAGCACCGCCGGGACCCCGGGGGCTGAAGCTTTCTTT.

CDR3 loop: CASSLPSGGPSYEQYF. Written as DNA, the CDR3 is TGTGCCAGCAGCTTACCATCAGGGGGCCCGTCCTACGAGCAGTACTTC. The chain employs TRBV11-3 and TRBJ2-7; 8 bases agree with TRBD1. The germline V gene has CDR1 SGHNT and CDR2 YENEEA. Trimming took 2 bases from V and 1 from J; bases not matched to a gene: 7. CDR3 size: 16 residues.

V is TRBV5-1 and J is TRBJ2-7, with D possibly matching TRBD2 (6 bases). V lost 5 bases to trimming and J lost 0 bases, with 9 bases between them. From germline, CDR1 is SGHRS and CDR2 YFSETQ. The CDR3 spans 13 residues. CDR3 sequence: CASRGLTSYEQYF. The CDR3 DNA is TGCGCCAGCAGAGGACTAACCTCCTACGAGCAGTACTTC.

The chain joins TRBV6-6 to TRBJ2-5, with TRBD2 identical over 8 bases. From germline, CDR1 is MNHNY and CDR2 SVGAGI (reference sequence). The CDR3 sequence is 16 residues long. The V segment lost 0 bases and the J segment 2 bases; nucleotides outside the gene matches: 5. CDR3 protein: CASSYSGGDKQETQYF. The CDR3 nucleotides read TGTGCCAGCAGTTACTCCGGGGGGGACAAACAAGAGACCCAGTACTTC.

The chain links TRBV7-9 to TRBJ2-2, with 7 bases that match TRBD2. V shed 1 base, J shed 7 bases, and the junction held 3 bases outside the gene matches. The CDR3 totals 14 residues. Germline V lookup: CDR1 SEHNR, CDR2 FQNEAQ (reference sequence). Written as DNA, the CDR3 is TGTGCCAGCAGCTTAGGCCTAGCGGACGGGGAGCTGTTTTTT. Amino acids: CASSLGLADGELFF.

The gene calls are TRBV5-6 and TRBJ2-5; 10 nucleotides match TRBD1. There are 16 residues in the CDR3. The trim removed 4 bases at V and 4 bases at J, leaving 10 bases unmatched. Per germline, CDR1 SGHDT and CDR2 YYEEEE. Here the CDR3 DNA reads TGTGCCAGCAGCCTGGACAGGGGGATGGTATTAGAGACCCAGTACTTC. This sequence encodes CASSLDRGMVLETQYF.

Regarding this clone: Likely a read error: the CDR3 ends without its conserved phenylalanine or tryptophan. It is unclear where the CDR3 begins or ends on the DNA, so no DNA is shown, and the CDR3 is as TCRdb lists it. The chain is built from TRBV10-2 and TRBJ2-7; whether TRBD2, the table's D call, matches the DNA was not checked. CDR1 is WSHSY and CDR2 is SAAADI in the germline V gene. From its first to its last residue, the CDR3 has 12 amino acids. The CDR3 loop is CASSDGERVAGL.

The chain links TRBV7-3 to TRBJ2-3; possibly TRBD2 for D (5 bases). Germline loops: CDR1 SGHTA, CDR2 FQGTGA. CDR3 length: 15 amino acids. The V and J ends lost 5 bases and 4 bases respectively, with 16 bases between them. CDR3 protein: CASSPAGLSADTQYF. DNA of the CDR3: TGTGCCAGCAGCCCAGCCGGACTTTCCGCAGATACGCAGTATTTT.

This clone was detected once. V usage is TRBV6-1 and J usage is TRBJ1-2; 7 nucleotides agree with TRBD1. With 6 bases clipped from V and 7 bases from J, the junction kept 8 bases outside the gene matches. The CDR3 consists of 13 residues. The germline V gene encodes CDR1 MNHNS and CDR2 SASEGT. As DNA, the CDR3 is TGTGCCAGCAGCCCCGACAGGGCGGGTGGCTACACCTTC. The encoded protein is CASSPDRAGGYTF.

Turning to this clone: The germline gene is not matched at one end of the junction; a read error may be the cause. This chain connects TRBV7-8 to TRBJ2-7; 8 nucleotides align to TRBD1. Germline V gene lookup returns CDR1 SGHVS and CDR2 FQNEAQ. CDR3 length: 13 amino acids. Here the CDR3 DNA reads TGTGCCAGCAGCTTAGGGCGGACAGGGCAAGAAGTCTTC. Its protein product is CASSLGRTGQEVF.

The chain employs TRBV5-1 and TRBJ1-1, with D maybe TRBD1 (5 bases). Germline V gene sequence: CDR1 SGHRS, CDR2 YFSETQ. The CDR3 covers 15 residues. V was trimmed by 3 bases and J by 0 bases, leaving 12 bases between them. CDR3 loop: CASSSAGGMNTEAFF. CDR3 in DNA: TGCGCCAGCAGCTCGGCGGGGGGGATGAACACTGAAGCTTTCTTT. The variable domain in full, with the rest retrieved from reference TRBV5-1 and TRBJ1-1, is KAGVTQTPRYLIKTRGQQVTLSCSPISGHRSVSWYQQTPGQGLQFLFEYFSETQRNKGNFPGRFSGRQFSNSRSEMNVSTLELGDSALYLCASSSAGGMNTEAFFGQGTRLTVV.

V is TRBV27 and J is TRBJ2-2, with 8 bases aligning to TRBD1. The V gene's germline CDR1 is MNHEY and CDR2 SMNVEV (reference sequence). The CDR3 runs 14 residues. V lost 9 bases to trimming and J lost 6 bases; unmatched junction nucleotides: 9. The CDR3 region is CASTIQGAAGELFF. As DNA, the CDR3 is TGTGCCAGTACGATCCAGGGGGCCGCCGGGGAGCTGTTTTTT.

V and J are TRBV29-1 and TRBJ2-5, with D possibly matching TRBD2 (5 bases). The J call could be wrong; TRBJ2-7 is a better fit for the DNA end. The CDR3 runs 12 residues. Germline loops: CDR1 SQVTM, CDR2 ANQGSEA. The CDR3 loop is CSVTTISYEQYF. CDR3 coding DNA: TGCAGCGTTACGACTATCTCCTACGAGCAGTACTTC.

This CDR3 reads CASSATGSQWQTQYF. CDR3 in DNA: TGTGCCAGCAGTGCTACAGGTTCCCAATGGCAGACCCAGTACTTC. J is TRBJ2-5 and V is TRBV6-5, with D maybe TRBD1 (5 bases). Germline CDR1 and CDR2: MNHEY and SVGAGI. Between the trimmed V and J ends, which lost 5 bases and 6 bases, there was a span of 19 bases. The CDR3 length is 15 residues.

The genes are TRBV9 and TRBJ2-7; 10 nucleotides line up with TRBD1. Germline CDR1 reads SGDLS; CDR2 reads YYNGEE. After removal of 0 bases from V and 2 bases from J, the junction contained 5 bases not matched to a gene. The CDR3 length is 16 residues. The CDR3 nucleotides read TGTGCCAGCAGCGTAGGAGTTGGGACAGGGGCCTACGAGCAGTACTTC. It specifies CASSVGVGTGAYEQYF.

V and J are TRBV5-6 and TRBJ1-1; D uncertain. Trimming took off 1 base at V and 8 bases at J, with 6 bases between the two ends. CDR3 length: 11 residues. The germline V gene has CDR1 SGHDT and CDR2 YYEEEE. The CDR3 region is CASSLMQEAFF. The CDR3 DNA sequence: TGTGCCAGCAGCTTGATGCAGGAAGCTTTCTTT.

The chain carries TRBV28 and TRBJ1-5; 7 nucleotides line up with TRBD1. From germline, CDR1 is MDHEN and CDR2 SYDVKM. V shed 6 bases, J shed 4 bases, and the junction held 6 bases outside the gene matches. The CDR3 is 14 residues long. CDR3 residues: CASSLTGNNQPQHF. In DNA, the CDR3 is TGTGCCAGCAGCCTGACAGGGAATAATCAGCCCCAGCATTTT.

CDR3 sequence reads: CASNRGNQPQHF. Written as DNA, the CDR3 is TGTGCCAGTAACCGGGGCAATCAGCCCCAGCATTTT. The genes are TRBV2 and TRBJ1-5, with D unclear. Germline CDR1 reads SNHLY; CDR2 reads FYNNEI. The ends were cut back, 9 bases at V and 2 bases at J, with 8 bases in the middle. The CDR3 loop spans 12 amino acids.

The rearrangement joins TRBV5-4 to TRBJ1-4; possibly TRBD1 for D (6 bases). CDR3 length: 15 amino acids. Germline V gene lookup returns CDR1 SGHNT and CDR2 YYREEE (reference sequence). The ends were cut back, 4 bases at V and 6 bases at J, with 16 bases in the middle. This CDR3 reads CASSQDSAGDEKLFF. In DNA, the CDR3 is TGTGCCAGCAGCCAAGATAGCGCAGGGGATGAAAAACTGTTTTTT.

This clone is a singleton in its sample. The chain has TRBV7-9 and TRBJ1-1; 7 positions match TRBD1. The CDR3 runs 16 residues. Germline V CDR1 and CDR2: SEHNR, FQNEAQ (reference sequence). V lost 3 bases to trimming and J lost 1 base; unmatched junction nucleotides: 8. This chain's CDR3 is CASSLGQRMGNTEAFF. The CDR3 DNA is TGTGCCAGCAGCTTGGGACAGCGAATGGGGAACACTGAAGCTTTCTTT.

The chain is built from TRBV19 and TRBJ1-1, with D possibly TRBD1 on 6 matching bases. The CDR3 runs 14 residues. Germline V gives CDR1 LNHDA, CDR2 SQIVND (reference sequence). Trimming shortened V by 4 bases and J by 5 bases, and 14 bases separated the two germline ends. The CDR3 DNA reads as TGTGCCAGTAGTACGGACAGATTTTGGACTGAAGCTTTCTTT. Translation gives CASSTDRFWTEAFF.

CDR3 sequence: CSGRTQGGGELFF. In DNA form, the CDR3 reads TGCAGCGGCAGGACCCAGGGGGGCGGGGAGCTGTTTTTT. The chain uses TRBV29-1 and TRBJ2-2; D possibly corresponds to TRBD1 (7 bases). The length of the CDR3 is 13 residues. CDR1 and CDR2 (germline): SQVTM, ANQGSEA. V shed 7 bases and J shed 7 bases, with 16 bases lying between them.

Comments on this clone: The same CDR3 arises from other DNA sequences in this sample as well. The CDR3 DNA follows: TGTGCCAGCAGCGTAGGACAGGGGGGATATGGCTACACCTTC. It encodes CASSVGQGGYGYTF. The rearrangement joins TRBV9 to TRBJ1-2; 9 nucleotides line up with TRBD1. The CDR3 has 14 residues. The junction had 2 bases not matched to a gene; V was cut back by 0 bases and J by 5 bases. Germline V gene lookup returns CDR1 SGDLS and CDR2 YYNGEE.

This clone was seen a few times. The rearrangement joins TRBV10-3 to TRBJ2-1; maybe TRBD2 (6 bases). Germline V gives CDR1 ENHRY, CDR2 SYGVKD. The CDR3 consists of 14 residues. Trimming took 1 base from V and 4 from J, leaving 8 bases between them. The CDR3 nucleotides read TGTGCCATCAGTGAGTTGGGGGGTTACAATGAGCAGTTCTTC. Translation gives CAISELGGYNEQFF.

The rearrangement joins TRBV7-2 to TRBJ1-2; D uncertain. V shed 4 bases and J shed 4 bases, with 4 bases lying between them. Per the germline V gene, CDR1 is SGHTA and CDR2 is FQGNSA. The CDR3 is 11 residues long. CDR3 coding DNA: TGTGCCAGCAGCTCGTTCTATGGCTACACCTTC. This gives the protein CASSSFYGYTF.

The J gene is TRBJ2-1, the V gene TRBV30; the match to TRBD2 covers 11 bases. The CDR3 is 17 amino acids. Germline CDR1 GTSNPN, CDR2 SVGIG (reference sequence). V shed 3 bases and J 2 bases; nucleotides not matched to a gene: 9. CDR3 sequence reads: CAWSQSSGGTTYNEQFF. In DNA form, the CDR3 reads TGTGCCTGGAGCCAATCTAGCGGGGGGACTACCTACAATGAGCAGTTCTTC.

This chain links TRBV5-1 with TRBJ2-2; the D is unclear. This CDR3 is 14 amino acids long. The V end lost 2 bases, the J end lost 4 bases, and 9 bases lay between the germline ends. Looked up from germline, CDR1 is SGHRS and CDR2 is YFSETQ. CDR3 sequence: CASSFNGFTGELFF. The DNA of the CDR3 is TGCGCCAGCAGCTTTAACGGGTTCACCGGGGAGCTGTTTTTT.